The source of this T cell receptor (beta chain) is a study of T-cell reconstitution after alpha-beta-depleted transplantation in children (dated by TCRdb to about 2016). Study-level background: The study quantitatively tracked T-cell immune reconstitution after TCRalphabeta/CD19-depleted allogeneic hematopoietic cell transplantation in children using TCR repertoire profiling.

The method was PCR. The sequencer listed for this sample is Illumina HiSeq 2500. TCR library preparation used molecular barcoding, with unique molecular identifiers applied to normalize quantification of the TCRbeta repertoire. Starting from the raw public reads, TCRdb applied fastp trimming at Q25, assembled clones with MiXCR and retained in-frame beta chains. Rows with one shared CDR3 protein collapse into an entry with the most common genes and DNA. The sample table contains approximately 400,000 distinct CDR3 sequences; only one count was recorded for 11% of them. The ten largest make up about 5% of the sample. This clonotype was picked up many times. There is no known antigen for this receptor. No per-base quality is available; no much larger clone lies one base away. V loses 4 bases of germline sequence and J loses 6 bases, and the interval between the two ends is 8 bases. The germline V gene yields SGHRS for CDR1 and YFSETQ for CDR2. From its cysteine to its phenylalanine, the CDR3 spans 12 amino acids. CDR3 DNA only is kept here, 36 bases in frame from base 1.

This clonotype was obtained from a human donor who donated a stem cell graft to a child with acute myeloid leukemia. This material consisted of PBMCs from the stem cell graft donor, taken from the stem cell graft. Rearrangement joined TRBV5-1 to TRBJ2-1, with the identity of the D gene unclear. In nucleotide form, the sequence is TGCGCCAGCAGCCCCCCCGGCAATGAGCAGTTCTTC. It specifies CASSPPGNEQFF.